This T cell receptor (beta chain) was sequenced during a study of OX40 agonist ivuxolimab in advanced cancers. Turning to the study itself: Dosing consisted of intravenous ivuxolimab at 0.01 to 10 mg/kg every 2 weeks. Patients with hepatocellular carcinoma, melanoma, renal cell or head and neck cancer made up the dose-escalation patients. Whole-study results and caveats: With doses of 0.1 to 3.0 mg/kg, CD4+ and CD8+ blood T cells had undergone clonal expansion by week 6. Expanded clones were, on average, more numerous among CD8+ T cells than CD4+.

Concerning this clone itself: Antigen unknown.

Libraries were prepared by immunoSEQ multiplex PCR; TCRdb keeps only in-frame clonotypes and omits some of them. The sample contains about 55,000 clones, around nine tenths of which appear only once. The CDR3 has 14 residues. The germline V gene encodes CDR1 SGHDN and CDR2 FVKESK. V shed 3 bases, J shed 9 bases, and the junction held 4 bases outside the gene matches. V is TRBV14 and J is TRBJ2-1, with 11 bases aligning to TRBD2. The sample consisted of CD4+ or CD8+ T cells sorted from blood, taken in a trial of the OX40 agonist ivuxolimab. This sequence was found in an adult with an advanced solid tumor such as melanoma, head and neck, liver or kidney cancer. As DNA, the CDR3 is TGTGCCAGCAGCCACGCTAGCGGGAGGTTTGAGCAGTTCTTC. It encodes CASSHASGRFEQFF.